These T cell receptor beta chains were read from a single sample in a study of blood T cells in healthy people across ages. Each CDR3 protein gets one entry after TCRdb re-called the 5' RACE reads with MiXCR. The table has roughly 830,000 distinct CDR3 sequences, about 62% seen once. What was sequenced was blood. The receptors were gathered from a man aged 25 to 40 in good health. Each CDR3 is given with its conserved first and last residue. The D gene is left open where the match is weak. Size tells how often a clone was seen (once, few, many) or the class of an expanded clone, and some rows leave it out.

clone_size | j_call | d_call | cdr3_length | v_call | cdr3_aa | cdr3_nt
few | TRBJ2-4 | - | 18 | TRBV12-3/TRBV12-4 | CASSIPPQSSLAKNIQYF | TGTGCCAGCAGTATCCCCCCTCAAAGTAGCCTAGCCAAAAACATTCAGTACTTC
few | TRBJ1-4 | - | 11 | TRBV28 | CASSWGEKLFF | TGTGCCAGCAGTTGGGGTGAAAAACTGTTTTTT
- | TRBJ2-7 | - | 15 | TRBV5-1 | CASSLGTLATYEQYF | TGCGCCAGCAGCCTGGGGACACTTGCAACCTACGAGCAGTACTTC
- | TRBJ2-3 | - | 16 | TRBV9 | CASSVEWTASTDTQYF | TGTGCCAGCAGCGTAGAGTGGACCGCTTCCACAGATACGCAGTATTTT
- | TRBJ2-5 | - | 12 | TRBV20-1 | CSASGGGETQYF | TGCAGTGCTAGCGGGGGTGGAGAGACCCAGTACTTC
- | TRBJ2-1 | TRBD1 | 13 | TRBV2 | CASRGQGFNEQFF | TGTGCCAGCAGGGGACAGGGGTTCAATGAGCAGTTCTTC
- | TRBJ1-2 | - | 13 | TRBV7-8 | CASSSQALYGYTF | TGTGCCAGCAGCTCACAGGCTCTCTATGGCTACACCTTC
- | TRBJ2-5 | - | 13 | TRBV12-3/TRBV12-4 | CASTPGQQETQYF | TGTGCCAGCACTCCGGGACAACAAGAGACCCAGTACTTC
- | TRBJ2-5 | - | 14 | TRBV9 | CASSLQTTQETQYF | TGTGCCAGCAGCCTACAGACTACGCAAGAGACCCAGTACTTC
- | TRBJ2-7 | - | 13 | TRBV5-6 | CASSLKGRYEQYF | TGTGCCAGCAGCTTGAAGGGTCGTTACGAGCAGTACTTC
- | TRBJ2-1 | - | 14 | TRBV12-3/TRBV12-4 | CASTLGRYYGEQFF | TGTGCCAGCACCCTGGGCCGATATTACGGTGAGCAGTTCTTC
- | TRBJ2-7 | - | 15 | TRBV5-1 | CASRFGADSSYEQYF | TGCGCCAGCAGATTTGGGGCAGACAGCTCCTACGAGCAGTACTTC
- | TRBJ2-1 | - | 12 | TRBV6-5 | CASFSSYNEQFF | TGTGCCAGCTTCAGCAGTTACAATGAGCAGTTCTTC
- | TRBJ2-1 | TRBD2 | 19 | TRBV11-2 | CASSSPTSGGAAGRGEQFF | TGTGCCAGCAGCTCCCCGACTAGCGGGGGGGCCGCGGGGAGAGGTGAGCAGTTCTTC
- | TRBJ2-7 | TRBD1 | 14 | TRBV20-1 | CSARWDRGYYEQYF | TGCAGTGCTAGATGGGACAGGGGGTACTACGAGCAGTACTTC
- | TRBJ2-1 | TRBD2 | 13 | TRBV29-1 | CSVTPSGGCEQFF | TGCAGCGTAACACCTAGCGGGGGCTGTGAGCAGTTCTTC
- | TRBJ2-7 | - | 14 | TRBV7-9 | CASSRAGRTYEQYF | TGTGCCAGCAGCCGGGCAGGGCGAACCTACGAGCAGTACTTC
few | TRBJ1-2 | - | 11 | TRBV10-3 | CATEGNYGYTF | TGTGCCACGGAGGGGAACTATGGCTACACCTTC
- | TRBJ1-6 | - | 15 | TRBV2 | CASSDRTEKNSPLHF | TGTGCCAGCAGTGACCGGACGGAGAAAAATTCACCCCTCCACTTT
once | TRBJ2-1 | TRBD2 | 15 | TRBV27 | CASGIAGGPYNEQFF | TGTGCCAGCGGAATAGCGGGGGGGCCGTACAATGAGCAGTTCTTC
- | TRBJ2-7 | TRBD2 | 14 | TRBV29-1 | CSVVTSGGHGEQYF | TGCAGCGTTGTGACTAGCGGGGGCCACGGTGAGCAGTACTTC
few | TRBJ1-6 | TRBD1 | 14 | TRBV20-1 | CSAPFRTGNSPLHF | TGCAGTGCTCCCTTCCGGACAGGGAATTCACCCCTCCACTTT
- | TRBJ1-5 | - | 14 | TRBV27 | CASSFQAGNQPQHF | TGTGCCAGCAGTTTCCAGGCAGGCAATCAGCCCCAGCATTTT
few | TRBJ1-5 | - | 16 | TRBV7-2 | CASSGSMGRGGQPQHF | TGTGCCAGCAGCGGTAGTATGGGTAGGGGTGGACAGCCCCAGCATTTT